This record covers a single T cell receptor (beta chain). Seattle-derived patients entered the study during active infection and were followed longitudinally. This CDR3 spans 15 amino acids. Germline V gene data show CDR1 as SGHNT and CDR2 as YYREEE (reference sequence). Germline trimming cut 0 bases from V and 5 bases from J; bases unmatched to any gene: 7. This sample stems from a study of blood T cell repertoires in COVID-19. Sequenced by immunoSEQ multiplex PCR; TCRdb stores in-frame clones only, minus some. The table includes about 210,000 clones, over 75% detected once. Sequencing was carried out using peripheral blood. V is TRBV5-4 and J is TRBJ2-7; TRBD2 matches at 8 bases. The receptor was isolated from a woman in her seventies with COVID-19, enrolled during active disease. Written as DNA, the CDR3 is TGTGCCAGCAGCTTGGCCGGGGGGGGGTCCCACGAGCAGTACTTC. It translates to CASSLAGGGSHEQYF.